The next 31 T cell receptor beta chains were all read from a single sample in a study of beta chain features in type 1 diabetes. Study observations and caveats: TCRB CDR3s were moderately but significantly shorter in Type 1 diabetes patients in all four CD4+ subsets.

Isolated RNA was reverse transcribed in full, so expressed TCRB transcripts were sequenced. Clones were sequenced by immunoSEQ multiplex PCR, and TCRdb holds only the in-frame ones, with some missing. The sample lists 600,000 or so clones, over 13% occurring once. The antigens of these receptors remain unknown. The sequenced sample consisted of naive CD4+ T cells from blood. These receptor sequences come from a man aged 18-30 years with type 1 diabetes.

The CDR3 region has the DNA TGCGCCAGCAGCTTGAGGTCCCACCAAGAGACCCAGTACTTC. It encodes CASSLRSHQETQYF. This chain connects TRBV5-1 to TRBJ2-5; D is ambiguous. The CDR3 is 14 amino acids. V lost 1 base to trimming and J lost 0 bases, with 7 bases between them. The germline CDR1 and CDR2 sequences are SGHRS and YFSETQ.

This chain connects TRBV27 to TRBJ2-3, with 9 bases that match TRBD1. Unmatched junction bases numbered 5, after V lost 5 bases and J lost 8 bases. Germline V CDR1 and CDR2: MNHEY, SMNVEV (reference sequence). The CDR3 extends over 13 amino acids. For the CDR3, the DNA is TGTGCCAGCAGTCCACAGGGGGCCCCTACGCAGTATTTT. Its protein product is CASSPQGAPTQYF.

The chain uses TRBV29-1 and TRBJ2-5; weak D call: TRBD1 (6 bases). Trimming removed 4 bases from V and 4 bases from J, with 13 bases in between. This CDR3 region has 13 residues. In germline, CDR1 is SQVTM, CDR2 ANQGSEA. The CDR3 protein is CSVGQGYAETQYF. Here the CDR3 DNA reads TGCAGCGTTGGTCAGGGGTACGCAGAGACCCAGTACTTC.

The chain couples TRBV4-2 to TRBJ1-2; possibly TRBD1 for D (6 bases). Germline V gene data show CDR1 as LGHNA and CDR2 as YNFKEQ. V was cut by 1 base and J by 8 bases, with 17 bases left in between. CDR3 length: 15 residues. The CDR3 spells CASSQGGQIPAGYTF. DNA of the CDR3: TGTGCCAGCAGCCAAGGAGGACAGATCCCCGCGGGCTACACCTTC.

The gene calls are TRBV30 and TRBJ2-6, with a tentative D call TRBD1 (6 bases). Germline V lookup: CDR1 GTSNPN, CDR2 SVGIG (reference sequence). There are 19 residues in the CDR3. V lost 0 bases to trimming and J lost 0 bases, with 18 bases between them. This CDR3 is CAWSVNRNRVFSGANVLTF. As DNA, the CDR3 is TGTGCCTGGAGTGTAAACAGAAACAGGGTCTTCTCTGGGGCCAACGTCCTGACTTTC.

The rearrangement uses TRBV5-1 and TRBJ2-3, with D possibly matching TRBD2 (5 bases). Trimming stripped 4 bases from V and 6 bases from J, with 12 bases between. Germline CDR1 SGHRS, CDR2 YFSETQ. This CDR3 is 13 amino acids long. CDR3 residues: CASSPGLSDTQYF. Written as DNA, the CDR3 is TGCGCCAGCAGCCCCGGACTCTCCGATACGCAGTATTTT.

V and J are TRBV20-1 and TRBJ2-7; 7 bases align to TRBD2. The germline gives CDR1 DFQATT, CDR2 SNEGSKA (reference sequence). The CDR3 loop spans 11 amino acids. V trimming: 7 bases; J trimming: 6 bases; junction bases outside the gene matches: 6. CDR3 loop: CSVRGVGEQYF. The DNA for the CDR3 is TGCAGTGTCCGGGGGGTAGGCGAGCAGTACTTC.

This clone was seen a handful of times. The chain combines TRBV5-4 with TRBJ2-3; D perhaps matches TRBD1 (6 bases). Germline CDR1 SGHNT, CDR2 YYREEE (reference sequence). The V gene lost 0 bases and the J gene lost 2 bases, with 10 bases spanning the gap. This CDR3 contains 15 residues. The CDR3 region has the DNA TGTGCCAGCAGCTTGGTCGGGACAAACACAGATACGCAGTATTTT. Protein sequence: CASSLVGTNTDTQYF.

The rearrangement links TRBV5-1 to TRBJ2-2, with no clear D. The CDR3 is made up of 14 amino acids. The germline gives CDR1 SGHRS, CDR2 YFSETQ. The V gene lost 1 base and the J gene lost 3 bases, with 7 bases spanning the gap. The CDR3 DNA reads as TGCGCCAGCAGCTTGTCTCTGGACACCGGGGAGCTGTTTTTT. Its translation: CASSLSLDTGELFF.

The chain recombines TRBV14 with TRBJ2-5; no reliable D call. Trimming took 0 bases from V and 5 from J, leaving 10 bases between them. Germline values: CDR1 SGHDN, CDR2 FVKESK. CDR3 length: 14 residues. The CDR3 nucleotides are TGTGCCAGCAGCCAAGATTGGTTGAGGGAGACCCAGTACTTC. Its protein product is CASSQDWLRETQYF.

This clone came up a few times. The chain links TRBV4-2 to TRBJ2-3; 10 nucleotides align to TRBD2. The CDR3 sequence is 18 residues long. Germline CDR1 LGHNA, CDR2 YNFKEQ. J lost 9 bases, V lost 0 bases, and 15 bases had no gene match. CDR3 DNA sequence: TGTGCCAGCAGCCAAGATGAGCTAGCGGGGGCCCGGAGGGGGACGCAGTATTTT. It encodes CASSQDELAGARRGTQYF.

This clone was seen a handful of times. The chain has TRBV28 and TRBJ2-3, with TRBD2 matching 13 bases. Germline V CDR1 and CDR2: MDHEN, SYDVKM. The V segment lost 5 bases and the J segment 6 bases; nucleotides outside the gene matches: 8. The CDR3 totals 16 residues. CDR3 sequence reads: CASSALAGGRFDTQYF. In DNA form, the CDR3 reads TGTGCCAGCAGTGCACTAGCGGGGGGGAGGTTCGATACGCAGTATTTT.

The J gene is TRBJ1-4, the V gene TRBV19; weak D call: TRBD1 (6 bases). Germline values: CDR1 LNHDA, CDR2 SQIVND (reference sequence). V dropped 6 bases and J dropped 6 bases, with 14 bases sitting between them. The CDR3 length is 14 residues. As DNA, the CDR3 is TGTGCCAGTAGAAGACAGGTGTTTGATGAAAAACTGTTTTTT. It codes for CASRRQVFDEKLFF.

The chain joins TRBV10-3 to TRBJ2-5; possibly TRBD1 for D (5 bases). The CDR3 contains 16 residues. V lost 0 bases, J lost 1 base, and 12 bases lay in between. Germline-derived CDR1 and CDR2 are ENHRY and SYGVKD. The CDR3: CAISESGQGGQETQYF. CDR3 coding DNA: TGTGCCATCAGTGAGTCAGGGCAGGGCGGCCAAGAGACCCAGTACTTC.

The CDR3 sequence: CASSVDVRGLNTGELFF. Written as DNA, the CDR3 is TGTGCCAGCAGCGTAGATGTCAGGGGGCTTAACACCGGGGAGCTGTTTTTT. This chain joins TRBV9 and TRBJ2-2; the match to TRBD1 covers 8 bases. Looked up from germline, CDR1 is SGDLS and CDR2 is YYNGEE. The J segment lost 2 bases and the V segment lost 0 bases, leaving 6 bases of the junction unmatched. The CDR3 runs to 17 residues.

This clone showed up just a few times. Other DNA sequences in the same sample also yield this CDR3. CDR3 DNA sequence: TGTGCCAGCAGCGTAGAGGGGACGGGGAATTCACCCCTCCACTTT. Translation: CASSVEGTGNSPLHF. This sequence joins TRBV9 and TRBJ1-6, with a tentative D call TRBD1 (5 bases). The CDR3 sequence is 15 residues long. Trimming shortened V by 0 bases and J by 7 bases, and 11 bases separated the two germline ends. CDR1 is SGDLS, CDR2 YYNGEE, per germline.

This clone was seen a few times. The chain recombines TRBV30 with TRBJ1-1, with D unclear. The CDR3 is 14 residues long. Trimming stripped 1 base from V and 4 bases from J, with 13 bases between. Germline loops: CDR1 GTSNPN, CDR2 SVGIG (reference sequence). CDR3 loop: CAWSGFTLGTEAFF. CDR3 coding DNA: TGTGCCTGGAGTGGGTTCACATTGGGCACTGAAGCTTTCTTT.

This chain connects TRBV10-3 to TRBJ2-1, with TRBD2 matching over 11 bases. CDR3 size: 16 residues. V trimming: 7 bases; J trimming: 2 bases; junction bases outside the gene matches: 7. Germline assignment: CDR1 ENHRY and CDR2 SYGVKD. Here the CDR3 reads CAINPRGLAAYNEQFF. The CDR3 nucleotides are TGTGCCATCAACCCAAGGGGACTAGCGGCCTACAATGAGCAGTTCTTC.

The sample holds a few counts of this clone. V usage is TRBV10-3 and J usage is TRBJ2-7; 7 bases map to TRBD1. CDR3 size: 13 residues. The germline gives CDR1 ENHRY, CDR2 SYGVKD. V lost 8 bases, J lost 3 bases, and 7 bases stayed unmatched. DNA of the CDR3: TGTGCCATCTCCACAGGGGATCTCTACGAGCAGTACTTC. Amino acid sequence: CAISTGDLYEQYF.

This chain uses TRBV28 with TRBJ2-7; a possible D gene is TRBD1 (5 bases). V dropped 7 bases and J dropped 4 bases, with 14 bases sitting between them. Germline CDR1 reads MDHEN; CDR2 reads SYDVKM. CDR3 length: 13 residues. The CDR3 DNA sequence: TGTGCCAGCACTCTTACACAGGTGTACGAGCAGTACTTC. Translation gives CASTLTQVYEQYF.

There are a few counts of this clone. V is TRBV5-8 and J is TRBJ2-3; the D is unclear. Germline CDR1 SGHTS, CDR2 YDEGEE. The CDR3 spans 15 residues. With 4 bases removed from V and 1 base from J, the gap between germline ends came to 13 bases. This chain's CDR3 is CASSPRAKGTDTQYF. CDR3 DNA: TGTGCCAGCAGCCCAAGAGCTAAAGGCACAGATACGCAGTATTTT.

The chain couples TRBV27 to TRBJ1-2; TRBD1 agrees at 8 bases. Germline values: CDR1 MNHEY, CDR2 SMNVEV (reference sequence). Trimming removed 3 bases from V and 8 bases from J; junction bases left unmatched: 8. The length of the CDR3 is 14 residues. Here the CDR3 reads CASSFKPGGWGYTF. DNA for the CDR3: TGTGCCAGCAGTTTTAAGCCAGGGGGCTGGGGCTACACCTTC.

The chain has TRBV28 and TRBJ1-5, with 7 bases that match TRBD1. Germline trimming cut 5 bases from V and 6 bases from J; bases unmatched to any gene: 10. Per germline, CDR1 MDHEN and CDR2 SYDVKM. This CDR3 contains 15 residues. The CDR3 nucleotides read TGTGCCAGCAGTCCCCGACAGGGATGGAGTCAGCCCCAGCATTTT. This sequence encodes CASSPRQGWSQPQHF.

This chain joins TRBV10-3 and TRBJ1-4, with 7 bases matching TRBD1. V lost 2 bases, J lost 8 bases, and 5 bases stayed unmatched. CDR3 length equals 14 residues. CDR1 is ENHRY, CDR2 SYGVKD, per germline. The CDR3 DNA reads TGTGCCATCAGTGAGCAGGGGGAAGGCGAAAAACTGTTTTTT. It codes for CAISEQGEGEKLFF.

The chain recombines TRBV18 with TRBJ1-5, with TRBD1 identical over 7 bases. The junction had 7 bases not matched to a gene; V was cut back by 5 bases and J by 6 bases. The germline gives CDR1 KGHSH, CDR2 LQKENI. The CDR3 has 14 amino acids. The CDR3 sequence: CASSSLQGTQPQHF. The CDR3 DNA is TGTGCCAGCTCATCTTTACAGGGGACTCAGCCCCAGCATTTT.

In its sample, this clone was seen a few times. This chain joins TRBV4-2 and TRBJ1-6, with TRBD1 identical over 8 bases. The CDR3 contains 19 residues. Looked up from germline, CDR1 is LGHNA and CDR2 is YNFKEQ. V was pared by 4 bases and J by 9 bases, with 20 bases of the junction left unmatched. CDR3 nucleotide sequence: TGTGCCAGCAGCCCCTTAGCTCCAGACAGGGGAAGGCTGATTTCACCCCTCCACTTT. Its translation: CASSPLAPDRGRLISPLHF.

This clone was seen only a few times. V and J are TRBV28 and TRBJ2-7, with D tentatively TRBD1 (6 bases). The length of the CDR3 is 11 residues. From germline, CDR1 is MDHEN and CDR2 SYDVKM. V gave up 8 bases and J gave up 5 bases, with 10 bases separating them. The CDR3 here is CASLGGNEQYF. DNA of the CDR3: TGTGCCAGCTTAGGGGGTAACGAGCAGTACTTC.

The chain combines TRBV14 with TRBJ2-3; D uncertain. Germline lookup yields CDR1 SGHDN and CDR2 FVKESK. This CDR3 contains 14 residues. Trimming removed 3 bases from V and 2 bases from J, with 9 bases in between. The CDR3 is CASSHGQTTDTQYF. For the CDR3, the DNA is TGTGCCAGCAGCCATGGGCAGACCACAGATACGCAGTATTTT. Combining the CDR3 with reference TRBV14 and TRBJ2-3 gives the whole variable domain EAGVTQFPSHSVIEKGQTVTLRCDPISGHDNLYWYRRVMGKEIKFLLHFVKESKQDESGMPNNRFLAERTGGTYSTLKVQPAELEDSGVYFCASSHGQTTDTQYFGPGTRLTVL.

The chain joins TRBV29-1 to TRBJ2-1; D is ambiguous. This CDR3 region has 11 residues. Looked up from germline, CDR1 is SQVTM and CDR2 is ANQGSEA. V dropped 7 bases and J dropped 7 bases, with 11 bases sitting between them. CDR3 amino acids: CSGGGANEQFF. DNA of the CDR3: TGCAGCGGCGGCGGTGCGAATGAGCAGTTCTTC.

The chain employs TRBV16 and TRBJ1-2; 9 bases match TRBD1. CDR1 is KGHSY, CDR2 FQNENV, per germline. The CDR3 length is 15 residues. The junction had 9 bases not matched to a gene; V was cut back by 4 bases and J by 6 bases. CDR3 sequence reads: CASSRVGTGMNGYTF. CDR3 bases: TGTGCCAGCAGCCGAGTGGGGACAGGGATGAATGGCTACACCTTC.

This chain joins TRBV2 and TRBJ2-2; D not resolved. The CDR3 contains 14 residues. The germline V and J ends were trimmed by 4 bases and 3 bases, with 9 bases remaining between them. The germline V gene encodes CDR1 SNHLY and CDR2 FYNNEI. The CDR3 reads CASSGQFDTGELFF. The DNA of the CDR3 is TGTGCCAGCAGTGGACAATTCGACACCGGGGAGCTGTTTTTT.